This T cell receptor beta chain was captured in a study of CD8+CD57+ T cells in acquired aplastic anemia. Study observations and caveats: Patients and controls were not found to differ significantly in CD8+ Simpson's diversity. Patients and controls were found to share 25 to 35 CD8+ CDR3 sequences.

Flow cytometry had shown expanded CD8+CD57+ cells in the patients chosen for sequencing. The CDR3 length is 13 residues. V lost 7 bases and J 3 bases, leaving 15 bases between the germline ends. Germline CDR1 and CDR2: DFQATT and SNEGSKA (reference sequence). Template material for TCR beta VDJ and CDR3 profiling consisted of genomic DNA. Each CDR3 protein gets one entry after TCRdb re-called the reads with MiXCR. This table holds over 250,000 distinct CDR3 sequences, roughly 59% found once. Note on this clonotype: Its antigen remains unidentified.

The V and J genes are TRBV20-1 and TRBJ2-5; D not certain. The sequence derives from a human donor with aplastic anemia. The sample comprised sorted CD4+, CD8+, or CD8+CD57+ T cells (not recorded which) from PBMCs. The CDR3 region is CSGGDGIEETQYF. Written as DNA, the CDR3 is TGCAGTGGAGGAGACGGTATCGAAGAGACCCAGTACTTC.